This entry lists 11 T cell receptor beta chains sequenced from one sample in a study of CD8 T cells in Susac syndrome. Reverse transcription used about 0.45 to 1 ug RNA and random hexamers. Via MiXCR, TCRdb re-called the immunoSEQ multiplex PCR reads, giving one row per CDR3 protein. This sample has approximately 190,000 distinct CDR3 sequences, with over 90% found just once. The specimen was CD8+ T cells from PBMCs. These receptors all come from a human donor with Susac syndrome.

The V and J genes are TRBV4-1 and TRBJ1-1; D unresolved. CDR1 MGHRA and CDR2 YSYEKL come from the germline V gene. V shed 1 base and J shed 11 bases, with 14 bases lying between them. CDR3 length: 13 residues. Here the CDR3 DNA reads TGCGCCAGCAGCCAAGTGTTTATACCTGCGGCTTTCTTT. Translated, it gives CASSQVFIPAAFF.

V and J are TRBV18 and TRBJ2-5, with D possibly called TRBD1 or TRBD2 (6 bases each). The CDR3 consists of 15 residues. Per germline, CDR1 KGHSH and CDR2 LQKENI. The ends were cut back, 4 bases at V and 2 bases at J, with 14 bases in the middle. As DNA, the CDR3 is TGTGCCAGCTCACAAACCACAGGGAGGCAAGAGACCCAGTACTTC. This sequence encodes CASSQTTGRQETQYF.

The rearrangement links TRBV5-6 to TRBJ1-2, with D possibly being TRBD1 (5 bases). The CDR3 runs 14 residues. In germline, CDR1 is SGHDT, CDR2 YYEEEE. V gave up 4 bases and J gave up 2 bases, with 12 bases separating them. CDR3 nucleotide sequence: TGTGCCAGCAGCCTTCCCGGGGGGAACTATGGCTACACCTTC. Translated, it gives CASSLPGGNYGYTF. Full variable domain (outside the CDR3, taken from reference TRBV5-6 and TRBJ1-2): DAGVTQSPTHLIKTRGQQVTLRCSPKSGHDTVSWYQQALGQGPQFIFQYYEEEERQRGNFPDRFSGHQFPNYSSELNVNALLLGDSALYLCASSLPGGNYGYTFGSGTRLTVV.

This rearrangement joins TRBV24-1 to TRBJ2-5, with 10 bases fitting TRBD1. This CDR3 contains 14 residues. Losses at the gene ends were 5 bases for V and 3 bases for J; bases not matched to a gene: 2. Germline-derived CDR1 and CDR2 are KGHDR and SFDVKD. CDR3 residues: CATSAGTGEETQYF. CDR3 bases: TGTGCCACCAGTGCCGGGACAGGGGAAGAGACCCAGTACTTC.

The V gene is TRBV20-1, the J gene TRBJ2-1, with D tentatively TRBD1 (5 bases). The germline V gene has CDR1 DFQATT and CDR2 SNEGSKA (reference sequence). V dropped 5 bases and J dropped 0 bases, with 11 bases sitting between them. This CDR3 has 14 amino acids. CDR3 protein: CSAYRSSSYNEQFF. The CDR3 DNA is TGCAGTGCTTACAGGTCAAGCTCCTACAATGAGCAGTTCTTC.

V gene TRBV28 combines with J gene TRBJ2-7; D unclear. V lost 3 bases, J lost 6 bases, and 9 bases lay in between. This CDR3 is 12 amino acids long. Germline V gene data show CDR1 as MDHEN and CDR2 as SYDVKM. As DNA, the CDR3 is TGTGCCAGCAGTTTCATTGAGCTCGAGCAGTACTTC. This encodes CASSFIELEQYF.

The chain carries TRBV12-3 or TRBV12-4 and TRBJ2-5, with D perhaps matching TRBD2 (6 bases). V gave up 6 bases and J gave up 2 bases, with 10 bases separating them. This CDR3 spans 13 amino acids. The CDR3 is CASRFGGQETQYF. The CDR3 bases are TGTGCCAGCAGGTTTGGGGGGCAAGAGACCCAGTACTTC.

The sample holds one count of this clonotype. The rearrangement joins TRBV9 to TRBJ2-7; 7 bases map to TRBD1. The CDR3 contains 14 residues. The ends lost 1 base at V and 0 bases at J; junction bases unmatched: 1. CDR1 SGDLS and CDR2 YYNGEE come from the germline V gene. The CDR3 loop reads CASSVWDSSYEQYF. For the CDR3, the DNA is TGTGCCAGCAGCGTATGGGACAGCTCCTACGAGCAGTACTTC.

Regarding this clonotype: At one end, the junction sequence differs from germline, possibly due to a read error. The chain has TRBV4-1 and TRBJ1-3; D is uncertain. The CDR3 is 15 residues long. Germline CDR1 reads MGHRA; CDR2 reads YSYEKL. CDR3 nucleotides: TGCGCCAGCAGCCAAGATCGGAGCTCTGAAAACACCATATATTTT. This encodes CASSQDRSSENTIYF.

V usage is TRBV28 and J usage is TRBJ1-5; D not resolved. This CDR3 region has 14 residues. Per the germline V gene, CDR1 is MDHEN and CDR2 is SYDVKM. The V end was cut by 10 bases, the J end by 3 bases, with 16 bases between. The chain's CDR3 is CATLYRLNNQPQHF. In DNA, the CDR3 is TGTGCCACCCTCTACAGACTGAACAATCAGCCCCAGCATTTT.

This chain connects TRBV9 to TRBJ1-1; no definite D call. This CDR3 region has 14 residues. Germline V gives CDR1 SGDLS, CDR2 YYNGEE. Deletions cut 0 bases from V and 1 base from J, with 7 bases between. The CDR3 here is CASSVDVANTEAFF. DNA for the CDR3: TGTGCCAGCAGCGTAGATGTAGCGAACACTGAAGCTTTCTTT. The whole variable domain, remainder taken from reference TRBV9 and TRBJ1-1, is DSGVTQTPKHLITATGQRVTLRCSPRSGDLSVYWYQQSLDQGLQFLIQYYNGEERAKGNILERFSAQQFPDLHSELNLSSLELGDSALYFCASSVDVANTEAFFGQGTRLTVV.